This T cell receptor beta chain was sequenced in a study of blood T cell repertoires in COVID-19. Study summary: COVID-19 samples, acute and convalescent, were from the United States, Italy and Spain.

Sequenced by immunoSEQ multiplex PCR; TCRdb stores in-frame clones only, minus some. The sample has 220,000 or so clones; 85% to 90% are singletons. The age range of participants was about 18 to 90 years, with residence in roughly 25 US areas. Participants' reported clinical history set cohort assignment. This clonotype was sampled from a woman aged 18-35 years in a cohort exposed to, infected with or recovered from COVID-19 (not recorded which). The sequencing input was PBMCs or T cells enriched from blood (not recorded which).

The CDR3 loop is CASSGGPIQPQHF. CDR3 nucleotide sequence: TGTGCCAGCAGCGGGGGCCCGATTCAGCCCCAGCATTTT. V is TRBV5-4 and J is TRBJ1-5; tentative D call: TRBD1 (6 bases). With 4 bases removed from V and 6 bases from J, the gap between germline ends came to 11 bases. CDR1 is SGHNT, CDR2 YYREEE, per germline (reference sequence). The CDR3 length is 13 residues.